This T cell receptor (beta chain) emerged from a study of T cells in Graves' hyperthyroidism and ophthalmopathy. In the study overall: Peripheral blood was drawn at first diagnosis, prior to all treatment.

Using 9.5 to 10 ml of fresh peripheral blood, PBMCs were prepared. Amplification yielded TCR beta CDR3 regions, with RNA transcripts as the source. HTBI primers were employed in a first-round RT-PCR of the TCR CDR3. A single record per CDR3 protein comes from TCRdb applying MiXCR to the multiplex PCR reads. Counted here are hundreds of thousands of distinct CDR3 sequences, around 13% occurring once; the ten biggest clones make up approximately 13%. Sequenced sample: blood. The sequence was collected from a woman in her forties or fifties with Graves' ophthalmopathy.

The CDR3 DNA reads TGTGCCAGCAGCCCCAGGGGGACAGGGGCCTACGAGCAGTACTTC. Translating gives CASSPRGTGAYEQYF. This sequence joins TRBV12-3 or TRBV12-4 and TRBJ2-7; 10 bases are a match to TRBD1. The CDR3 spans 15 residues. Trimming cost V 6 bases and J 2 bases; bases outside gene matches: 7.